The source of this T cell receptor (beta chain) is a study of cytomegalovirus exposure and HLA in healthy donors. A note on this clone: Its antigen is unidentified.

Trimming took off 1 base at V and 1 base at J, with 7 bases between the two ends. CDR1 is SGHVS, CDR2 FQNEAQ, per germline. The CDR3 loop spans 14 amino acids. TCRdb's table, derived via immunoSEQ multiplex PCR, lists solely in-frame clones and lacks some. The table has about 170,000 clones, approximately 90% seen once. Study results and limitations: CMV antigen specificity of three CMV-associated chains was confirmed in vitro. Altogether, 164 TCR beta chains were recorded as cytomegalovirus-associated. According to reports, the classifier identified cytomegalovirus status with high specificity and sensitivity.

This sequence was found in a woman aged 25 to 39 in good health and CMV-seronegative. This rearrangement joins TRBV7-8 to TRBJ1-2; possibly TRBD1 for D (5 bases). The material sequenced was PBMCs. The CDR3 here is CASSLETVNYGYTF. As DNA, the CDR3 is TGTGCCAGCAGCTTAGAGACAGTTAACTATGGCTACACCTTC.